The present T cell receptor beta chain was sequenced within a study of cytomegalovirus exposure and HLA in healthy donors. The overall study: Prior work identified around 120 million unique TCR beta sequences in roughly 180 million T cells.

Researchers ran the PCR with 60 Vbeta and 13 Jbeta primers. In the original workflow: Approximately 79 million unique TCR beta chains, around 10 million of them shared, were counted by a later analysis. Here immunoSEQ multiplex PCR was the method, and the copy in TCRdb shows in-frame clones only, minus some. Clonal size and the V and J genes are those of that table, whereas D and trimming came from the DNA. Here the sample spans some 110,000 clones, 70% to 80% being singletons. Study observations and caveats: TCR beta chains numbering more than 150 were designated cytomegalovirus-associated. Reports state that TCR beta sequences accurately predicted most subjects' HLA-A and HLA-B alleles.

This clone was picked up a small number of times. Its antigen is unknown. Per the germline V gene, CDR1 is SGHTA and CDR2 is FQGNSA. This CDR3 region has 15 residues. Trimming at V came to 0 bases and at J to 0 bases, leaving 0 bases not matched to a gene. Material for sequencing was PBMCs. This TCR was recovered from a man between 50 and 59 years old in good health and CMV-seronegative. The chain employs TRBV7-2 and TRBJ2-7, with 9 bases lining up with TRBD2. For the CDR3, the DNA is TGTGCCAGCAGCTTAGCTAGCGGGGGCTCCTACGAGCAGTACGTC. Translation: CASSLASGGSYEQYV.